Shown below are 3 T cell receptor beta chains from a single sample sequenced in a study of identical twins. TCRdb re-derived calls from the 5' RACE reads in MiXCR, one entry per CDR3 protein. The sample lists about 470,000 distinct CDR3 sequences; 20% to 30% were seen once. This same sample was also part of a study on T cells expressing NK-cell markers.

Sequences were obtained from CD4+ T cells sorted from blood. Source of these receptors: a woman under 30 in good health.

A few counts support this clonotype. This sequence joins TRBV20-1 and TRBJ2-6; D gene unclear. The V and J ends lost 7 bases and 3 bases respectively, with 4 bases between them. Germline assignment: CDR1 DFQATT and CDR2 SNEGSKA (reference sequence). The CDR3 has 11 amino acids. The CDR3 nucleotides are TGCAGTGGACATGGGGCCAACGTCCTGACTTTC. Translation: CSGHGANVLTF.

This chain connects TRBV5-6 to TRBJ2-1; tentatively, D is TRBD1 (6 bases). Between the trimmed V and J ends, which lost 1 base and 2 bases, there was a span of 10 bases. The CDR3 is made up of 15 amino acids. Germline V CDR1 and CDR2: SGHDT, YYEEEE. The DNA of the CDR3 is TGTGCCAGCAGCTTGTCGGACAGCACCTACAATGAGCAGTTCTTC. It codes for CASSLSDSTYNEQFF.

This clonotype was counted many times. V usage is TRBV12-5 and J usage is TRBJ2-3, with TRBD2 matching over 11 bases. The V and J ends lost 5 bases and 2 bases, in that order; junction bases with no gene match: 6. Germline V gene data show CDR1 as LGHNT and CDR2 as FRNRAP. The CDR3 runs to 16 residues. CDR3 protein: CASGPGTSGITDTQYF. The CDR3 nucleotides read TGTGCTAGTGGTCCGGGGACTAGCGGAATCACAGATACGCAGTATTTT.